This TCR beta chain was found in a study of shared clonotypes between healthy human individuals. In the authors' workflow: Filtering differed for immunoSEQ, which gave only junction sequences without quality scores. This table comes from immunoSEQ multiplex PCR, and its TCRdb copy is limited to in-frame clones, with some not included. The DNA was the basis for D and trimming; V, J and clone size are from that table. The sample holds a few million clones, 92% seen once. Worth noting for this clone: One junction end does not reproduce the germline sequence, and a read error may be involved. The sample holds other DNA sequences that translate to the same CDR3.

CDR1 SNHLY and CDR2 FYNNEI come from the germline V gene. This CDR3 is built from 11 residues. J is TRBJ1-2 and V is TRBV2; D not certain. The sequencing sample was made of naive CD4+ T cells from PBMCs. The subset denotes: CD45RA+ positively selected. The TCR originated in a man aged 18 to 35 in good health. Some clones in this sample may be carry-over from other donors' samples. This CDR3 is CASREEGGYTF. Written as DNA, the CDR3 is TGTGCCAGCAGGGAAGAGGGCGGCTACACCTTC. The whole variable domain, remainder taken from reference TRBV2 and TRBJ1-2, is EPEVTQTPSHQVTQMGQEVILRCVPISNHLYFYWYRQILGQKVEFLVSFYNNEISEKSEIFDDQFSVERPDGSNFTLKIRSTKLEDSAMYFCASREEGGYTFGSGTRLTVV.